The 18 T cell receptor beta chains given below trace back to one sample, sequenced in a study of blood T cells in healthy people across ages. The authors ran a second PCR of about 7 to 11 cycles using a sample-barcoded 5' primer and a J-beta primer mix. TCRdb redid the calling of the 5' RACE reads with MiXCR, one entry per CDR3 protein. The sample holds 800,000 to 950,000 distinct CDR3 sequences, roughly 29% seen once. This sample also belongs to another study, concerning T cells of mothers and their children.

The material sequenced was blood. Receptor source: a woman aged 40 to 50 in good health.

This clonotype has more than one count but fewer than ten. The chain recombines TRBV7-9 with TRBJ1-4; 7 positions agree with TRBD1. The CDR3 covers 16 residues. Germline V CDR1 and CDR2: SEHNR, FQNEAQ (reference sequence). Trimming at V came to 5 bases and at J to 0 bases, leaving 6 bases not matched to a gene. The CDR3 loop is CASSIGQAATNEKLFF. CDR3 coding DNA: TGTGCCAGCAGCATTGGACAGGCGGCAACTAATGAAAAACTGTTTTTT.

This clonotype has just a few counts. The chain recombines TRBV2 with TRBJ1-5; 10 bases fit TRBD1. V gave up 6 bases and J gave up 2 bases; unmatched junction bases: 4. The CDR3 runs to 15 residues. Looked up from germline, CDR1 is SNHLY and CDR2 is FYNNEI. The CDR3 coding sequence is TGTGCCAGCAGAACCGGGACAGGGGGCAATCAGCCCCAGCATTTT. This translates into CASRTGTGGNQPQHF.

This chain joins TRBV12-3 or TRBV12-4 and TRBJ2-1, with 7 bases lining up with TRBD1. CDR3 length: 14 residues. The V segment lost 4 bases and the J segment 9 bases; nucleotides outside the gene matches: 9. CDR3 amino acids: CASSSGAPGGEQFF. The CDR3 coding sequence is TGTGCCAGCAGTTCAGGGGCGCCAGGGGGTGAGCAGTTCTTC.

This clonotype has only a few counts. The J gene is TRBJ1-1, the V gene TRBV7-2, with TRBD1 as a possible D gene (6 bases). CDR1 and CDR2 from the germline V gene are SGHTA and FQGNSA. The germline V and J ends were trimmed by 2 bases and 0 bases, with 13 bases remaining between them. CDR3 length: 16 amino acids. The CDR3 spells CASSLMGGQVNTEAFF. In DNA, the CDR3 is TGTGCCAGCAGCTTAATGGGGGGCCAGGTGAACACTGAAGCTTTCTTT.

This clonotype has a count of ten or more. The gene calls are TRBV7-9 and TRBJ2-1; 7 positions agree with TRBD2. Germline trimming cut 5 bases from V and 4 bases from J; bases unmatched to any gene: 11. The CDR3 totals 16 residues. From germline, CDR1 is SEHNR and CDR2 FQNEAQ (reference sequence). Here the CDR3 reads CASSPSAGWQYNEQFF. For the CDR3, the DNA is TGTGCCAGCAGCCCATCAGCGGGGTGGCAGTACAATGAGCAGTTCTTC.

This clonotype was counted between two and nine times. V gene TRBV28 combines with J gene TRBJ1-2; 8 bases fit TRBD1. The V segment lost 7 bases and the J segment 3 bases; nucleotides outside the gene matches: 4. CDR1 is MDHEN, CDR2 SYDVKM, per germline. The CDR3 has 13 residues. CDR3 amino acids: CASIPGGDYGYTF. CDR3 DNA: TGTGCCAGCATCCCAGGGGGCGACTATGGCTACACCTTC.

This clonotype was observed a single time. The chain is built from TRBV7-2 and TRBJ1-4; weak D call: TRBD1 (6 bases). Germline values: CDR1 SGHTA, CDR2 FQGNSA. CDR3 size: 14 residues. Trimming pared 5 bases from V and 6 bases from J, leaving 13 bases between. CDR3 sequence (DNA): TGTGCCAGCAGCCTGTCCGGGACATATGAAAAACTGTTTTTT. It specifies CASSLSGTYEKLFF.

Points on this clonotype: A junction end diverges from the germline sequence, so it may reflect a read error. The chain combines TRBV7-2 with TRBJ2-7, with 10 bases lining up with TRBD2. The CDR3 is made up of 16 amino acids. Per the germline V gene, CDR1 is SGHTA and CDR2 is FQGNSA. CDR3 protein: CASSRAGGPNSYEQDF. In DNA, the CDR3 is TGTGCCAGCAGCAGAGCGGGGGGGCCTAACTCCTACGAGCAGGACTTC.

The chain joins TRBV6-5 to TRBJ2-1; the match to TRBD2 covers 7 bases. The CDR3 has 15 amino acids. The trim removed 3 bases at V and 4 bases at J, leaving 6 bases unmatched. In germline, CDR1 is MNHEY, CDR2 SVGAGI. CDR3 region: CASSYASGIYNEQFF. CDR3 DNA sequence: TGTGCCAGCAGTTATGCTAGCGGAATTTACAATGAGCAGTTCTTC.

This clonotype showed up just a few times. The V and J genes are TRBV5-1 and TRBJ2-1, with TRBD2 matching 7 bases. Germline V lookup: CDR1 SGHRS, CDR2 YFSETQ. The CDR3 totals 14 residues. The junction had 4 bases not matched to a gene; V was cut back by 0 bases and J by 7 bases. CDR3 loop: CASSLEWGGNEQFF. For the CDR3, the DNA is TGCGCCAGCAGCTTGGAATGGGGGGGAAATGAGCAGTTCTTC. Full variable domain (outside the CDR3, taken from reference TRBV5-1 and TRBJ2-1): KAGVTQTPRYLIKTRGQQVTLSCSPISGHRSVSWYQQTPGQGLQFLFEYFSETQRNKGNFPGRFSGRQFSNSRSEMNVSTLELGDSALYLCASSLEWGGNEQFFGPGTRLTVL.

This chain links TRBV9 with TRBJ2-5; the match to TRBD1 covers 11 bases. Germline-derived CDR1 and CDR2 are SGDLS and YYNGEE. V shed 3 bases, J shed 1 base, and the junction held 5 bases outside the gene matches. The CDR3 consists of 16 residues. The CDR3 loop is CASSEGTGGVQETQYF. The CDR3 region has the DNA TGTGCCAGCAGCGAGGGGACAGGGGGTGTCCAAGAGACCCAGTACTTC.

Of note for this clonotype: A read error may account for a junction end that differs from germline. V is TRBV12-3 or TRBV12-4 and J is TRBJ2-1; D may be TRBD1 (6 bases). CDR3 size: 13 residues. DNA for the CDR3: TGTGCCAGCAGCCGGGGACACTACAGTGAGCAGTTCTTC. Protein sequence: CASSRGHYSEQFF.

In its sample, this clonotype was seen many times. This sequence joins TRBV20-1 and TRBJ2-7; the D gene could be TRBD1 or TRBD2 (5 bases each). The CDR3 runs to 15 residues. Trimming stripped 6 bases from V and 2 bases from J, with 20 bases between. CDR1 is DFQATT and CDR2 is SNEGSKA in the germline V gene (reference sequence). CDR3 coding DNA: TGCAGTGCCACCTACATCGGGACGGGTACCTACGAGCAGTACTTC. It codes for CSATYIGTGTYEQYF.

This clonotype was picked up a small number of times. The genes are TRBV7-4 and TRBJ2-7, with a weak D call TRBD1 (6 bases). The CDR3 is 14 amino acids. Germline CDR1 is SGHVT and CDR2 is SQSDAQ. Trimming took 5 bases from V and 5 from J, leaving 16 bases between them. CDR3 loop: CASSAKGVRNEQYF. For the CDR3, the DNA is TGTGCCAGCAGCGCTAAGGGGGTCCGGAACGAGCAGTACTTC. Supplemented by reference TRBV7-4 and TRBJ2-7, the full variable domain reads GAGVSQSPRYKVAKRGRDVALRCDSISGHVTLYWYRQTLGQGSEVLTYSQSDAQRDKSGRPSGRFSAERPERSVSTLKIQRTEQGDSAVYLCASSAKGVRNEQYFGPGTRLTVT.

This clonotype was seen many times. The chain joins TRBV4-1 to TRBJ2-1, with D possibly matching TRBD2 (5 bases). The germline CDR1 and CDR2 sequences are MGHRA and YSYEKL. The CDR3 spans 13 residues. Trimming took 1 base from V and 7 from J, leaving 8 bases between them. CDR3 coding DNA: TGCGCCAGCAGCCAAGGTGGCGGGAATGAGCAGTTCTTC. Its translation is CASSQGGGNEQFF.

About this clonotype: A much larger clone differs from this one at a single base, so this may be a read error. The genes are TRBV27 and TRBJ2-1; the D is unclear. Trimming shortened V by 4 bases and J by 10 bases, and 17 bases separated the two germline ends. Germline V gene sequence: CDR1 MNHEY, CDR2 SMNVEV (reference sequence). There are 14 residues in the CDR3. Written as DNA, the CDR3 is TGTGCCAGCAGTTCCGGAATCTACGGACCCGAGCAGTTCTTC. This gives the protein CASSSGIYGPEQFF.

The CDR3 protein is CASSVAGVGRGGSDTQYF. The CDR3 DNA reads TGTGCCAGCAGCGTAGCTGGAGTGGGGCGGGGGGGCTCAGATACGCAGTATTTT. The chain is built from TRBV9 and TRBJ2-3; TRBD2 matches at 9 bases. With 0 bases clipped from V and 4 bases from J, the junction kept 12 bases outside the gene matches. Germline V gene lookup returns CDR1 SGDLS and CDR2 YYNGEE. The CDR3 runs 18 residues.

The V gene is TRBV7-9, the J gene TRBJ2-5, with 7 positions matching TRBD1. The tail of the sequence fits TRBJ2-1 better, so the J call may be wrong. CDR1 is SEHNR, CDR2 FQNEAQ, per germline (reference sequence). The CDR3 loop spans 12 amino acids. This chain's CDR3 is CASKRTGETQFF. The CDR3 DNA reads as TGTGCCAGCAAGAGGACAGGAGAGACCCAGTTCTTC.